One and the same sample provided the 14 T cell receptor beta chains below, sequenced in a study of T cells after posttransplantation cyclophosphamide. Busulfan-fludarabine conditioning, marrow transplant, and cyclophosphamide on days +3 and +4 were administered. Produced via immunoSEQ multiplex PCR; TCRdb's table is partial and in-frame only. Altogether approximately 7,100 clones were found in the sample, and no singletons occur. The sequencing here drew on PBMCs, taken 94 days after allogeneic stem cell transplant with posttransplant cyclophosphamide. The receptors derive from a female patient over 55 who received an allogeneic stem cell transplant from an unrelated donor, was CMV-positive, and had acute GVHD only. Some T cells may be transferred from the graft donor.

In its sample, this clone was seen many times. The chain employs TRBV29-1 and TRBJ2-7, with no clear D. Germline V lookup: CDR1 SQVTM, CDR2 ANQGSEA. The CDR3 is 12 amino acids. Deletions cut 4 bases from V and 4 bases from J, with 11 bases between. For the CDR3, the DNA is TGCAGCGTTGCACACACCGATTACGAGCAGTACTTC. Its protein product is CSVAHTDYEQYF.

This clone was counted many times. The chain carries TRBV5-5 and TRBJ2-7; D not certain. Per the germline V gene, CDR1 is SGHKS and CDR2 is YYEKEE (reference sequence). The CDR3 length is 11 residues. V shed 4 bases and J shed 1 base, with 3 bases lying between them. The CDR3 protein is CASSPSYEQYF. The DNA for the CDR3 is TGTGCCAGCAGCCCATCCTACGAGCAGTACTTC.

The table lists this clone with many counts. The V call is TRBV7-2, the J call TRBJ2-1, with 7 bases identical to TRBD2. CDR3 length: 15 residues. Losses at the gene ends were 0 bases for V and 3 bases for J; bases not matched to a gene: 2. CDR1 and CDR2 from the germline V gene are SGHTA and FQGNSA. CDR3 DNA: TGTGCCAGCAGCTTAGCCCCTAGCGGCTACAATGAGCAGTTCTTC. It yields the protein CASSLAPSGYNEQFF.

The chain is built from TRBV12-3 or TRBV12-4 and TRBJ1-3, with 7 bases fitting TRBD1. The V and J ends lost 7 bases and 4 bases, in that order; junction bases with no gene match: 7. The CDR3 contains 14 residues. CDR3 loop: CASTTQGRGNTIYF. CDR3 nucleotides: TGTGCCAGCACAACACAGGGGCGGGGAAACACCATATATTTT.

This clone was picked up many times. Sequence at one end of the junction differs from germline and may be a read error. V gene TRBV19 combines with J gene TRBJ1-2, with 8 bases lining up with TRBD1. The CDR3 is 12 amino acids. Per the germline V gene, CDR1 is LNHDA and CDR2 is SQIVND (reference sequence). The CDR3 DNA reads TGTGCCAGTAGTTTAGACAGGGGAGGCTACACCTTC. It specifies CASSLDRGGYTF.

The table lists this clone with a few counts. The CDR3 sequence: CASSQVDRGGSPLHF. In DNA form, the CDR3 reads TGCGCCAGCAGCCAAGTGGACAGGGGCGGTTCACCCCTCCACTTT. This chain uses TRBV4-1 with TRBJ1-6; 9 nucleotides align to TRBD1. CDR1 MGHRA and CDR2 YSYEKL come from the germline V gene. The CDR3 covers 15 residues. V lost 1 base to trimming and J lost 9 bases; unmatched junction nucleotides: 4.

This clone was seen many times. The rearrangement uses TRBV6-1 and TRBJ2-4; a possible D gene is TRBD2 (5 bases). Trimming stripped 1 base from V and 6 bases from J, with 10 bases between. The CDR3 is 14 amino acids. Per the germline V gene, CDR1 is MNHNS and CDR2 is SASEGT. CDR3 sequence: CASSEGAAGNIQYF. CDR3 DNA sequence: TGTGCCAGCAGTGAAGGAGCCGCGGGAAACATTCAGTACTTC.

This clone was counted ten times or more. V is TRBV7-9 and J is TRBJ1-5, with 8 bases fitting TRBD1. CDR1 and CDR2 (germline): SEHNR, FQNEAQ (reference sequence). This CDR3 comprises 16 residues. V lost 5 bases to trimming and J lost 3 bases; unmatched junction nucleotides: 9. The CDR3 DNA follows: TGTGCCAGCAGCGCAACAGGGGGGGGGCACAATCAGCCCCAGCATTTT. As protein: CASSATGGGHNQPQHF.

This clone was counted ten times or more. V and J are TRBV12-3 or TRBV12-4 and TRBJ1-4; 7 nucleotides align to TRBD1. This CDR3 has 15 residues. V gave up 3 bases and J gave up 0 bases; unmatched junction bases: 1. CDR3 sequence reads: CASSFDRATNEKLFF. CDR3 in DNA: TGTGCCAGCAGTTTTGACAGGGCAACTAATGAAAAACTGTTTTTT.

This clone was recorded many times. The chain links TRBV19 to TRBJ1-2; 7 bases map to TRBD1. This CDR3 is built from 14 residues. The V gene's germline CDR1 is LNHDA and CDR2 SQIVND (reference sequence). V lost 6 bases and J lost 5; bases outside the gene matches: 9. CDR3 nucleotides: TGTGCCAGTAGATCGATGACAGGGAGATATGGCTACACCTTC. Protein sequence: CASRSMTGRYGYTF. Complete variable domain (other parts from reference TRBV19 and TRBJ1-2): DGGITQSPKYLFRKEGQNVTLSCEQNLNHDAMYWYRQDPGQGLRLIYYSQIVNDFQKGDIAEGYSVSREKKESFPLTVTSAQKNPTAFYLCASRSMTGRYGYTFGSGTRLTVV.

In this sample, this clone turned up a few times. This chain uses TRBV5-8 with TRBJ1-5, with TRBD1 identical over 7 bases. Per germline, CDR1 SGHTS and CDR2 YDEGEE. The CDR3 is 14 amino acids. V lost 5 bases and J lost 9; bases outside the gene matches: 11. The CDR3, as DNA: TGTGCCAGCAGTTCCGGACAGGCTGGTCGGCCCCAGCATTTT. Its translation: CASSSGQAGRPQHF.

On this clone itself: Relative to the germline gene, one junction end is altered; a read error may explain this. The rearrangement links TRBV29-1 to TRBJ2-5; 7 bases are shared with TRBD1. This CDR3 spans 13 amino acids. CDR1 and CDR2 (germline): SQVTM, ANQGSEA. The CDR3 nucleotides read TGCAGCGTTGCCGGGACAGTCCAAGAGCCCCAGTACTTC. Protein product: CSVAGTVQEPQYF.

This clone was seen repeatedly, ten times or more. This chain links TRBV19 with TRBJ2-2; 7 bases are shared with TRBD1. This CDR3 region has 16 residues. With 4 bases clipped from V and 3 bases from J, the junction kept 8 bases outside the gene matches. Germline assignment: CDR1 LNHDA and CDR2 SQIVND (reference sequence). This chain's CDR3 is CASSTRTGAYTGELFF. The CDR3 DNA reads TGTGCCAGTAGTACGCGGACAGGTGCTTACACCGGGGAGCTGTTTTTT.

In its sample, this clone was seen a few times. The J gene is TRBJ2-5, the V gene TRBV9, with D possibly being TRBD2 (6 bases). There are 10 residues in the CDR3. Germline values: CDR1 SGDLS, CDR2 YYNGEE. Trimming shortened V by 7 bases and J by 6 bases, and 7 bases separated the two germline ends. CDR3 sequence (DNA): TGTGCCAGCGCGGGGAAGACCCAGTACTTC. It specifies CASAGKTQYF.